The T cell receptor (beta chain) under discussion was sequenced for a study of T-cell reconstitution after alpha-beta-depleted transplantation in children. This clonotype was picked up many times. Germline V CDR1 and CDR2: DFQATT, SNEGSKA (reference sequence). The V gene lost 4 bases and the J gene lost 5 bases, with 8 bases spanning the gap. The CDR3 loop spans 12 amino acids. Unique molecular identifiers were incorporated during preparation of the TCRbeta library. A single record per CDR3 protein comes from TCRdb applying MiXCR to the PCR reads. The sample includes some 240,000 distinct CDR3 sequences, more than 7.5% seen only once; the top ten take about 4.8%.

The chain carries TRBV20-1 and TRBJ1-4; possible D gene TRBD1, 5 bases. The receptor was isolated from a human donor who donated a stem cell graft to a child with SCID. The material sequenced was PBMCs from the stem cell graft donor, taken from the stem cell graft. In DNA form, the CDR3 reads TGCAGTGCTACGGACACGAATGAAAAACTGTTTTTT. As protein: CSATDTNEKLFF.